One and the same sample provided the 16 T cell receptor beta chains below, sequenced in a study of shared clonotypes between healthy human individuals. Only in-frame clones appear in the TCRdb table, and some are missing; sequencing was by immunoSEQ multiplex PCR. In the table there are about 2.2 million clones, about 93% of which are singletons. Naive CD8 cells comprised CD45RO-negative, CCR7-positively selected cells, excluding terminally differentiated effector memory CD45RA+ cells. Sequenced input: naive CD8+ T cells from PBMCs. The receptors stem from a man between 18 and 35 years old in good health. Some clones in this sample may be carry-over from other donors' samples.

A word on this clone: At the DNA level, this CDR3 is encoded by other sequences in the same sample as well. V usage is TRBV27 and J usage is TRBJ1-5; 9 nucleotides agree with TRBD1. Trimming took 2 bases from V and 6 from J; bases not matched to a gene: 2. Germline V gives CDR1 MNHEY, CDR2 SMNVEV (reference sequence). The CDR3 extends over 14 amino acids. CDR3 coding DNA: TGTGCCAGCAGTTTAAGACAGGGGGGTCAGCCCCAGCATTTT. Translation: CASSLRQGGQPQHF.

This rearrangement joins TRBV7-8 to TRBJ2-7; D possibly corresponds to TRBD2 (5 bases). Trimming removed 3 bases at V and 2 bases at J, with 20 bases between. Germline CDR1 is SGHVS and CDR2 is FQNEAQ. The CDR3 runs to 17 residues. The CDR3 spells CASSLFSGVQSPYEQYF. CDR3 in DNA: TGTGCCAGCAGCTTGTTCTCCGGGGTTCAAAGCCCCTACGAGCAGTACTTC.

As DNA, the CDR3 is TGTGCCAGCAGTCCCCTCAGTCGAATTATTGAAAAACTGTTTTTT. This translates into CASSPLSRIIEKLFF. This rearrangement joins TRBV27 to TRBJ1-4; D is unclear. The CDR3 is 15 residues long. With 5 bases removed from V and 7 bases from J, the gap between germline ends came to 17 bases. CDR1 is MNHEY, CDR2 SMNVEV, per germline (reference sequence).

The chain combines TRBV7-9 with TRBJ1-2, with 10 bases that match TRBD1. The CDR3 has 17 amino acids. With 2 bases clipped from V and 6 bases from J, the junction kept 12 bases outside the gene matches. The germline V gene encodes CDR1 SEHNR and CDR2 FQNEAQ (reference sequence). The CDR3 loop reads CASSLSTYGQGDDGYTF. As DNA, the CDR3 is TGTGCCAGCAGCTTAAGTACGTACGGACAGGGGGATGATGGCTACACCTTC. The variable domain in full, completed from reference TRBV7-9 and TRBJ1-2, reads DTGVSQNPRHKITKRGQNVTFRCDPISEHNRLYWYRQTLGQGPEFLTYFQNEAQLEKSRLLSDRFSAERPKGSFSTLEIQRTEQGDSAMYLCASSLSTYGQGDDGYTFGSGTRLTVV.

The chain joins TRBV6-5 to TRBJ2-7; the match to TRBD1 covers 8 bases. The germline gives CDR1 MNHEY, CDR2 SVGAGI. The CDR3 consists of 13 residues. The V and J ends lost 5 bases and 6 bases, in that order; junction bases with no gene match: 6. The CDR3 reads CASSPDRGREQYF. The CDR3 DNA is TGTGCCAGCAGTCCCGACAGGGGTCGCGAGCAGTACTTC.

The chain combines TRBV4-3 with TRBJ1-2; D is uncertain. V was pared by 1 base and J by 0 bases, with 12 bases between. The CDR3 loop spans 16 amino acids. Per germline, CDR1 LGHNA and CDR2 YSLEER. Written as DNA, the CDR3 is TGCGCCAGCAGCCAAGGTTTGAGGGTAGCTAACTATGGCTACACCTTC. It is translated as CASSQGLRVANYGYTF.

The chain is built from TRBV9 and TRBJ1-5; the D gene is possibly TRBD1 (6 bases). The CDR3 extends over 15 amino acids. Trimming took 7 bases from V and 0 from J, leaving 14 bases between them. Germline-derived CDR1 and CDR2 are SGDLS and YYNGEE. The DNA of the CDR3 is TGTGCCAGCGCCTCAGGGGAGAATAGCAATCAGCCCCAGCATTTT. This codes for CASASGENSNQPQHF.

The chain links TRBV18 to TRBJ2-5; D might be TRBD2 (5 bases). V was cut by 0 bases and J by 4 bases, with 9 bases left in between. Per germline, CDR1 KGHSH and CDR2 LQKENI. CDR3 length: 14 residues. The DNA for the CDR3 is TGTGCCAGCTCACCACCGAAGGCGGGAGAGACCCAGTACTTC. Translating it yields CASSPPKAGETQYF.

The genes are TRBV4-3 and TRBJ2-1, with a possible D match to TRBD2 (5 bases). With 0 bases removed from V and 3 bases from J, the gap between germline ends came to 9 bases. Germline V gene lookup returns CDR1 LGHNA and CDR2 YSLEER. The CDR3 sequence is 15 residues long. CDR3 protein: CASSQEGSFYNEQFF. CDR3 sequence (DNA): TGCGCCAGCAGCCAAGAAGGGAGCTTCTACAATGAGCAGTTCTTC.

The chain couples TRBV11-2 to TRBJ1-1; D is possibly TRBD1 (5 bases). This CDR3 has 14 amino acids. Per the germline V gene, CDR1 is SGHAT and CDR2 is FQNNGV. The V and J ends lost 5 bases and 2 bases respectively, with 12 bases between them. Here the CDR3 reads CASSPLTVNTEAFF. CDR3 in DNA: TGTGCCAGCAGCCCACTGACAGTTAACACTGAAGCTTTCTTT.

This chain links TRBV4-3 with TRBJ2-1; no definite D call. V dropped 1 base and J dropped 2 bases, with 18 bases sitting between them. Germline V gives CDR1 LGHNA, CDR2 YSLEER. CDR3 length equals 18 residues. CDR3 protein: CASSQGLGGPLAYNEQFF. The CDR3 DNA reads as TGCGCCAGCAGCCAAGGCTTGGGCGGACCGCTGGCCTACAATGAGCAGTTCTTC.

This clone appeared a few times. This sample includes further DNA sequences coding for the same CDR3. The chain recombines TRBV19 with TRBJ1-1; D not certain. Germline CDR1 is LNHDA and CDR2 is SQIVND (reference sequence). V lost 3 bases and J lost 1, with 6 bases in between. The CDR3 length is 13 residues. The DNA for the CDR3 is TGTGCCAGTAGTATCTCCCAGAACACTGAAGCTTTCTTT. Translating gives CASSISQNTEAFF.

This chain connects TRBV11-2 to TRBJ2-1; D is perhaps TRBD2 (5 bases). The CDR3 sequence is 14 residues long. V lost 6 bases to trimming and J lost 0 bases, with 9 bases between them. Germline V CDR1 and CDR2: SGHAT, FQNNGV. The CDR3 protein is CASSWESSYNEQFF. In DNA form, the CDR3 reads TGTGCCAGCAGTTGGGAGAGCTCCTACAATGAGCAGTTCTTC.

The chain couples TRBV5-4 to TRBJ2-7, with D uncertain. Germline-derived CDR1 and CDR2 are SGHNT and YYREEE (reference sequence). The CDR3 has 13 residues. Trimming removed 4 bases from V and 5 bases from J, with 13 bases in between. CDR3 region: CASSAVAKNEQYF. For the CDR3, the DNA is TGTGCCAGCAGCGCGGTCGCGAAAAACGAGCAGTACTTC.

As DNA, the CDR3 is TGTGCCAGCAGCTTACAACGAGAAGAGACCCAGTACTTC. This translates into CASSLQREETQYF. This chain joins TRBV7-9 and TRBJ2-5; D gene unclear. Trimming cost V 2 bases and J 3 bases, with 7 bases left between them. Per germline, CDR1 SEHNR and CDR2 FQNEAQ (reference sequence). This CDR3 is built from 13 residues.

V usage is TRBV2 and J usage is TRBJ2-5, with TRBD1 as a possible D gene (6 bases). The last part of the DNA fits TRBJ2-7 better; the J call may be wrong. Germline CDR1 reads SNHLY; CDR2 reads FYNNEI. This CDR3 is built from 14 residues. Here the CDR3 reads CASNPGGGPAEQYF. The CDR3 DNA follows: TGTGCCAGCAACCCGGGTGGGGGCCCTGCCGAGCAGTACTTC.